This TCR beta chain was profiled in a study of Graves' ophthalmopathy and Graves' hyperthyroidism (dated by TCRdb to 2016 to 2018). Describing the broader study: Peripheral blood was collected at initial diagnosis, prior to any treatment. In total, 135 blood samples were TCR-sequenced: some 40 ophthalmopathy, approximately 80 hyperthyroidism and about 17 hyperthyroidism-to-ophthalmopathy patients. The 95 to 100 discovery patients were randomly divided into training and test sets at a 7:3 ratio. In more than five hyperthyroidism patients, T-cell repertoires of thyroid tissue and blood were compared. An independent validation cohort was composed of fewer than 20 hyperthyroidism patients and 17 patients who later progressed from hyperthyroidism to ophthalmopathy. The study used TCR beta repertoire signatures to distinguish Graves' ophthalmopathy from Graves' hyperthyroidism and to predict progression to ophthalmopathy. Following sampling, methimazole starting at 30 mg daily was administered to hyperthyroidism patients, and high-dose intravenous methylprednisolone was administered to ophthalmopathy patients. To explore V-J signatures distinguishing ophthalmopathy from hyperthyroidism, a discovery set of some 100 patients (43 ophthalmopathy, 57 stable hyperthyroidism) was enrolled. Beyond this particular receptor, the publication reports: In cross-validation, the 13-signature model distinguished ophthalmopathy from stable hyperthyroidism with 85% to 90% sensitivity and 81.08% specificity, and in the test set the corresponding values were roughly 80% and 76%. In validation, the model predicted ophthalmopathy progression with 70.59% sensitivity and about 73% specificity; roughly 11 predicted patients were CT-confirmed with GO in a median of roughly 6.8 months. Most expanded thyroid clonotypes with frequency above 0.001 were also detected in blood, suggesting blood repertoires may reflect the thyroid immune response. No statistical method was used to predetermine the sample size, and group allocation was not hidden from the investigators.

The ophthalmopathy patients had moderately to severely active disease, with a Clinical Activity Score of 3 or higher, a NOSPECS grade of 4 or higher, and a disease duration of less than 3 months. Anyone with other autoimmune diseases, uncontrolled infections, pregnancy or lactation was excluded from the study. Clinical symptoms, serum thyroxine, TRAb, thyroid ultrasound and orbital computed tomography were used for diagnosis. Using Ficoll-Paque density gradient centrifugation, PBMCs were isolated from 9.5 to 10 ml of fresh peripheral blood. Total RNA was extracted with Trizol reagent and quality-checked on an Agilent 2100 Bioanalyzer. Many counts were recorded for this clonotype. Which antigen it targets is not known. One base away there is no much larger clone; base qualities are not given. For repertoire sequencing, TCR beta CDR3 regions were amplified from RNA transcripts. A first-round RT-PCR used HTBI primers with the Qiagen OneStep RT-PCR kit, followed by a second-round multiplex PCR, size selection and purification. Libraries were sequenced paired-end with 100 bp reads on an Illumina HiSeq2000. Under the source paper's analysis protocol: SOAPnuke was used to process the reads, throwing out any read that had adapters, had uncalled bases, had a mean Phred below 15, or lacked an exact constant-primer or identifier match. COPE v1.2.5 was used to merge the high-quality paired reads. Each unique nucleotide sequence was treated as a clonotype, and MiTCR v1.1 was used to align the clonotypes to the IMGT TRB V, D and J references. Only V-J combinations with frequency above 0.0001 were analysed, covering more than 99% of repertoires. For each V-J combination, a TCR clonal expansion and chaos score was defined as the ratio of F50 clonal expansion to chaos observed in the TCRdist matrix. Welch's t-statistics and random forest were used to reduce the features to approximately 13 V-J combinations, which were then used as input to a naive Bayes classifier. The similarity between thyroid and blood repertoires was quantified using the Morisita-Horn index. TCRdb cleaned the public reads at Q25 with fastp, built clones with MiXCR and kept in-frame beta chains. Rows are unified per CDR3 protein, each entry keeping the most common DNA and genes. TCRdb's processing, not the study's, gives the V and J calls here. The sample table lists 150,000 to 200,000 distinct CDR3 sequences, 30% to 45% of them with a count of one. Approximately 8.9% of the sample goes to the ten largest clones.

There are 14 amino acids in the CDR3, from cysteine to phenylalanine inclusive. CDR3 DNA is the only sequence kept; it has 42 bases, read in frame from the first base. Relative to germline, V is 6 bases shorter and J is 2 bases shorter, with 14 bases between their ends. As encoded in the germline V gene, CDR1 is MNHEY while CDR2 is SVGAGI. Input material: peripheral blood. The chain is assembled from TRBV6-5 and TRBJ2-7; 6 matching bases give a weak D call of TRBD1. The TCR sequence derives from a man aged 25-45 years with Graves' ophthalmopathy. Donor details come from another sample of the same person, matched by shared clones. The CDR3 region reads CASRGTGYPYEQYF. Read as DNA, the sequence is TGTGCCAGCAGGGGAACAGGGTACCCCTACGAGCAGTACTTC.